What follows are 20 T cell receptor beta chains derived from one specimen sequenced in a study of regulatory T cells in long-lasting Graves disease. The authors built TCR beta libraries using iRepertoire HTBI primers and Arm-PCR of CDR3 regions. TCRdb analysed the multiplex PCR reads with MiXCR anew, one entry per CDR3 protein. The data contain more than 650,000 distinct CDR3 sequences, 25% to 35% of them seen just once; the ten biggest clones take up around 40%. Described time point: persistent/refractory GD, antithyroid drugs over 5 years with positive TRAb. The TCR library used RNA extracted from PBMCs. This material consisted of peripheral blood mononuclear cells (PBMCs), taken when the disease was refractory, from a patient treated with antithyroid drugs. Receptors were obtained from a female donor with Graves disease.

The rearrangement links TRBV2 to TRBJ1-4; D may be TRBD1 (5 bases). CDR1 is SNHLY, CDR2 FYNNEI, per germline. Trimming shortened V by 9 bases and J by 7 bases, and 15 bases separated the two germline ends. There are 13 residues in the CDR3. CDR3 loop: CASRRLGGEKLFF. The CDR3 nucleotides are TGTGCCAGTAGAAGACTCGGGGGTGAAAAACTGTTTTTT.

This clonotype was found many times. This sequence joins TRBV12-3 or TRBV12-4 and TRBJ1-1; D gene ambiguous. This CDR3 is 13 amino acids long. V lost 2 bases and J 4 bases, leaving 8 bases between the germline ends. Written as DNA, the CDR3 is TGTGCCAGCAGTTTACTCCGGACCACTGAAGCTTTCTTT. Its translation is CASSLLRTTEAFF.

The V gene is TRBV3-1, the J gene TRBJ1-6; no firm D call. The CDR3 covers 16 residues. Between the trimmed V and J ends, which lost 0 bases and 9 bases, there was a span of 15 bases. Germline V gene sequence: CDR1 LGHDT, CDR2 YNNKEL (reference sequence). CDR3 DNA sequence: TGTGCCAGCAGCCAAGATCTTCCCCGTGGAGGTTCACCCCTCCACTTT. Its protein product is CASSQDLPRGGSPLHF. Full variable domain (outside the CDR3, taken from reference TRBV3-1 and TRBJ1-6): DTAVSQTPKYLVTQMGNDKSIKCEQNLGHDTMYWYKQDSKKFLKIMFSYNNKELIINETVPNRFSPKSPDKAHLNLHINSLELGDSAVYFCASSQDLPRGGSPLHFGNGTRLTVT.

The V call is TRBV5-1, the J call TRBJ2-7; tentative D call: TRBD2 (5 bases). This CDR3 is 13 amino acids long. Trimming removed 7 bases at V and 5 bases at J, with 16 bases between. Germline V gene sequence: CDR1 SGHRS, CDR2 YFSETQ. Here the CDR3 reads CASARAVANEQYF. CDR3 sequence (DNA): TGCGCCAGCGCGCGGGCCGTGGCCAACGAGCAGTACTTC.

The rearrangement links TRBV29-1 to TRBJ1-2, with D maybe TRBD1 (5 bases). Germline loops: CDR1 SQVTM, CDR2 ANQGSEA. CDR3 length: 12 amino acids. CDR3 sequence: CSTAEGRVGYTF. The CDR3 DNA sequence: TGCAGTACCGCCGAGGGGAGGGTCGGCTACACCTTC.

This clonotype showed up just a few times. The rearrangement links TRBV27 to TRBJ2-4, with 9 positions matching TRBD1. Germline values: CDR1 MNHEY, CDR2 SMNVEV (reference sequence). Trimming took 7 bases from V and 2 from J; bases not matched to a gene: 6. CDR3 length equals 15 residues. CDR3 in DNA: TGTGCCAGCACCTGGGGGACAGGGACCAAAAACATTCAGTACTTC. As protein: CASTWGTGTKNIQYF.

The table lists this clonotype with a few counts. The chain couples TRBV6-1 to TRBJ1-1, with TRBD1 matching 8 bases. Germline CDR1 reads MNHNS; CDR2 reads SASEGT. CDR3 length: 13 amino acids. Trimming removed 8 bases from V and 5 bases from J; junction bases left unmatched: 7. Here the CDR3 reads CASRGQVVTEAFF. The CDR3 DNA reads TGTGCCAGCCGGGGACAGGTGGTGACTGAAGCTTTCTTT.

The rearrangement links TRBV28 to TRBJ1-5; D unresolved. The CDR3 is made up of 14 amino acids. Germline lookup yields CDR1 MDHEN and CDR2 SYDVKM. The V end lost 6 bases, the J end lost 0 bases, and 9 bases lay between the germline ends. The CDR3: CASRSTYSNQPQHF. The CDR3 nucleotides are TGTGCCAGCAGATCCACGTATAGCAATCAGCCCCAGCATTTT.

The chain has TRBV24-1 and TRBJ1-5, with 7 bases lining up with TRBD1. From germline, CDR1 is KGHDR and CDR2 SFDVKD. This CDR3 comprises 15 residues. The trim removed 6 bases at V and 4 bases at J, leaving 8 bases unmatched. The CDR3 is CATSSSRGMNQPQHF. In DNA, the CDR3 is TGTGCCACCAGTTCGTCCAGGGGGATGAATCAGCCCCAGCATTTT.

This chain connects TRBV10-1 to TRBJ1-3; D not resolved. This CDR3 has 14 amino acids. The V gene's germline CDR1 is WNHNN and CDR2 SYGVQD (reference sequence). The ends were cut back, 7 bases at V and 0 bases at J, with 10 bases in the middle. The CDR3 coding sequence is TGCGCCAGCACCAGGAGGTCCTCTGGAAACACCATATATTTT. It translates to CASTRRSSGNTIYF.

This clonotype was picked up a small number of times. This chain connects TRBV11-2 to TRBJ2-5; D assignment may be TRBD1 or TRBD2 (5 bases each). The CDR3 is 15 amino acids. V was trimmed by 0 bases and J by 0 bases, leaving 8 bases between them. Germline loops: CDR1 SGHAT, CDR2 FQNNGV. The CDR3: CASSLDGGDQETQYF. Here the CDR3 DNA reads TGTGCCAGCAGCTTAGATGGGGGAGACCAAGAGACCCAGTACTTC.

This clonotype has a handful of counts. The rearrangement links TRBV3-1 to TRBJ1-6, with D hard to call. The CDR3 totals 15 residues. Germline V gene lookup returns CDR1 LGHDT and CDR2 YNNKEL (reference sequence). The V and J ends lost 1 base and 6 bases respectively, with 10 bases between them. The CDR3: CASSQGRQTNSPLHF. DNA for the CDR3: TGTGCCAGCAGCCAAGGCCGGCAGACTAATTCACCCCTCCACTTT.

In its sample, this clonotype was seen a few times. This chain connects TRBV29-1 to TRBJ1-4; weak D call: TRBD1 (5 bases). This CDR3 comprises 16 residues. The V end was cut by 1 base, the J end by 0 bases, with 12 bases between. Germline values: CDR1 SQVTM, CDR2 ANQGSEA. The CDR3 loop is CSVEGPTGATNEKLFF. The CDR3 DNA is TGCAGCGTTGAAGGTCCTACAGGTGCAACTAATGAAAAACTGTTTTTT. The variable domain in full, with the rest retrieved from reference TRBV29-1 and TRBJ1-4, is SAVISQKPSRDICQRGTSLTIQCQVDSQVTMMFWYRQQPGQSLTLIATANQGSEATYESGFVIDKFPISRPNLTFSTLTVSNMSPEDSSIYLCSVEGPTGATNEKLFFGSGTQLSVL.

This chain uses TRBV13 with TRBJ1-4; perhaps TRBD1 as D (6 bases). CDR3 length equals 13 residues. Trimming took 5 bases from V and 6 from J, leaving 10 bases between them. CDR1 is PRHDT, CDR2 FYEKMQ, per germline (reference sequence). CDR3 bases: TGTGCCAGCAGCAATAGGGGGGATGAAAAACTGTTTTTT. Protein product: CASSNRGDEKLFF.

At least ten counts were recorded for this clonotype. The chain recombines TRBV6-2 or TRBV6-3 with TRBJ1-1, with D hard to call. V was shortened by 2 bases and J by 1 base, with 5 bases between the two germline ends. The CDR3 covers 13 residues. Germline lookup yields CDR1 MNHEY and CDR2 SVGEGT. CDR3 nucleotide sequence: TGTGCCAGCAGTTACGGTAGGAACACTGAAGCTTTCTTT. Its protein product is CASSYGRNTEAFF.

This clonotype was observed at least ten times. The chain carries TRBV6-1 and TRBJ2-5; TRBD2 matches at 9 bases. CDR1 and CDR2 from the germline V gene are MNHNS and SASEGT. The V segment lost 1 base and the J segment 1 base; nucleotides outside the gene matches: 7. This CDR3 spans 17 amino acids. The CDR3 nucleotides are TGTGCCAGCAGTGAAGAGGGCGCGGGAGGGCTCCAAGAGACCCAGTACTTC. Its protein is CASSEEGAGGLQETQYF.

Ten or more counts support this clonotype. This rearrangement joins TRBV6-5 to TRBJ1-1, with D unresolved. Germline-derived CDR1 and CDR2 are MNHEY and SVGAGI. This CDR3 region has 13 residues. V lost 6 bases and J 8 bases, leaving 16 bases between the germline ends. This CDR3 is CASSYTAQGEAFF. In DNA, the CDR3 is TGTGCCAGCAGCTACACAGCCCAAGGCGAAGCTTTCTTT.

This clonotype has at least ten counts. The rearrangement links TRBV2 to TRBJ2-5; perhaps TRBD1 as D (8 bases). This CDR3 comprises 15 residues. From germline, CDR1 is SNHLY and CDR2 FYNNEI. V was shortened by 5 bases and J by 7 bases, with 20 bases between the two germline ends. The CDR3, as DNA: TGTGCCAGCAGTTCTAACGGACAGGGAGGGGGGACCCAGTACTTC. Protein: CASSSNGQGGGTQYF.

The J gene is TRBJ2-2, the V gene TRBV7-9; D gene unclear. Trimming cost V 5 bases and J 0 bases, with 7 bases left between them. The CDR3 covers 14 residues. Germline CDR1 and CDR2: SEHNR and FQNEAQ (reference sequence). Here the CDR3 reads CASSGVPNTGELFF. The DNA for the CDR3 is TGTGCCAGCAGCGGCGTCCCGAACACCGGGGAGCTGTTTTTT.

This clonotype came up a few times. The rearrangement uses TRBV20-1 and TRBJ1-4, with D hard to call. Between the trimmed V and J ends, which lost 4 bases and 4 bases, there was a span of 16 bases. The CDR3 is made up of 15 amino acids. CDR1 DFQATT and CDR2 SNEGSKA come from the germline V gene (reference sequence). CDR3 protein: CSAMTFIVGNEKLFF. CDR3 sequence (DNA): TGCAGTGCTATGACATTCATTGTGGGTAATGAAAAACTGTTTTTT.